This T cell receptor (beta chain) was identified in a study (dated by TCRdb to the mid-2010s). Receptor libraries were prepared by RT-PCR. The listed sequencing device is Illumina MiSeq. Using fastp trimming at Q25 and MiXCR clonotype assembly, TCRdb reanalyzed the public sequencing data and kept in-frame beta chains. Merged by CDR3 protein, the rows form single entries marked with the most common genes and DNA. This sample gives about 680,000 distinct CDR3 sequences in total; around 14% of them show up just once. Together, the top ten hold roughly 3.6% of the sample. Germline trimming amounts to 7 bases on V and 3 bases on J, with 13 as the count of junction bases outside the gene matches. Taken from the germline V gene, the CDR1 and CDR2 loops are ENHRY and SYGVKD. The CDR3, cysteine through phenylalanine, is 17 amino acids long. Kept here is only the CDR3 DNA, which spans 51 bases and is read in frame from base 1.

This clonotype was seen more than once but under ten times. Its specific antigen is unknown. No base quality information exists; no much larger clone differs at one position. Sequencing was performed on memory CD4+ T cells from blood. The receptor's source is a female donor in good health, serving as a healthy control. The sequence is built from TRBV10-3 and TRBJ2-3, and 10 bases in between align with TRBD1. The base sequence is TGTGCCATCAAACATCCCTCGGGACAGGGGCGGACAGATACGCAGTATTTT. The translation is CAIKHPSGQGRTDTQYF.